This T cell receptor (beta chain) was profiled in a study of post-analysis software for immune sequencing data (dated by TCRdb to between 2014 and 2017). At the level of the whole study: The recorded disease courses included relapsing-remitting, secondary progressive and progressive-relapsing multiple sclerosis, and some patients had no subtype annotation. A subset of samples was prepared in parallel using single-end sample barcoding, then pooled and co-amplified after Illumina adapter ligation. The multiple sclerosis patient repertoires were compared with approximately 11 previously published healthy control repertoires from donors aged 6 to 25 years. The investigation overall reported the following: Direct clustering with F measure revealed strong co-clustering of samples prepared in the same batch, which led to a batch-effect correction. Multiple sclerosis patients had significantly lower normalized Chao1 diversity than controls, a result that suggests substantial peripheral T-cell clonal expansion. Patients showed significantly higher frequencies than controls for a handful of TRBV segments, among them TRBV5-6, TRBV5-1 and TRBV20-1. The control group was slightly older than the multiple sclerosis patient group.

To demonstrate the VDJtools post-analysis software, the study profiled TCR beta repertoires from the peripheral blood of about 13 young patients with multiple sclerosis. The multiple sclerosis patients were children and adolescents between about 6 and 16 years of age. The sample holds many counts of this clonotype. The clone's antigen remains unknown. The sample holds no much larger clone one base away, and base qualities are not on file. CDR1 and CDR2 are read off the germline V gene as SGHTA and FQGNSA. The CDR3 spans 15 residues, from the cysteine through the phenylalanine. The entry retains the CDR3 DNA only, 45 bases that are in frame from base 1. Trimming takes 5 bases off V and 7 bases off J; junction bases not matched to a gene: 12. Libraries were constructed by PCR. Instrument used: Illumina HiSeq 2500. To reduce PCR and sequencing biases, unique molecular identifiers were incorporated into the TCR beta cDNA libraries. Approximately 500,000 cDNA molecules were obtained per 1 to 10 million input T cells, so each molecule approximated one T cell. The same protocol used for the earlier healthy control dataset was applied to prepare and sequence the patient libraries. Samples belonging to the same batch were prepared together, multiplexed and sequenced on a shared HiSeq lane. On the study's bioinformatics: MIGEC handled the raw barcoded reads, throwing out single-read molecular identifier groups before consensus assembly and CDR3 extraction. Clonotype tables were post-analysed with VDJtools, and diversity was normalized by down-sampling all datasets to the smallest sample size. To correct batch-related cross-sample contamination, repertoire overlap clustering matched CDR3 amino acid sequences but not nucleotide sequences. TCRdb's own reprocessing of the public reads used fastp at Q25 and MiXCR and kept productive beta chains. Records with the same CDR3 protein are collapsed into one entry carrying the most frequent genes and DNA. V and J calls and clone size were set by TCRdb, not the authors. The sample yields a few hundred thousand distinct CDR3 sequences; 36% were counted once. The top ten clones comprise around 5.2% of the sample.

The chain uses TRBV7-2 and TRBJ2-7, with 9 bases matching TRBD2. Sequencing was performed on blood. This sequence was found in a girl between 10 and 17 years old with multiple sclerosis. The DNA is as follows: TGTGCCAGCAGCCGAGAGGGTAGCGGGAGCAGGGAGCAGTACTTC. Its translation reads: CASSREGSGSREQYF.